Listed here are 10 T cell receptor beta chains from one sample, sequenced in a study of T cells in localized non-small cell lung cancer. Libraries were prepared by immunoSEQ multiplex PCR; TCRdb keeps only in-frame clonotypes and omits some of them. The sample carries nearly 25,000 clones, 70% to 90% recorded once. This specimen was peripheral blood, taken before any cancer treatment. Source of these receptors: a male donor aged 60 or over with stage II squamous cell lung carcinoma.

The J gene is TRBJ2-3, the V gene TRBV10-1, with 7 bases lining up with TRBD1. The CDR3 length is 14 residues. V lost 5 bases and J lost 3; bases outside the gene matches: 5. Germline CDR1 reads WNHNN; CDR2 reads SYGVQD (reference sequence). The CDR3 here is CASSTGTVTDTQYF. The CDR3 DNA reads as TGCGCCAGCAGTACCGGGACAGTAACAGATACGCAGTATTTT.

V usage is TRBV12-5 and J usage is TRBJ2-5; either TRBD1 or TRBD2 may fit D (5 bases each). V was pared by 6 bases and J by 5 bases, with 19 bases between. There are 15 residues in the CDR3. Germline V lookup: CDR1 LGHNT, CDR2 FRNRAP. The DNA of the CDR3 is TGTGCTAGTGGAACCAACGGGGCCGAAGGGGAGACCCAGTACTTC. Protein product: CASGTNGAEGETQYF.

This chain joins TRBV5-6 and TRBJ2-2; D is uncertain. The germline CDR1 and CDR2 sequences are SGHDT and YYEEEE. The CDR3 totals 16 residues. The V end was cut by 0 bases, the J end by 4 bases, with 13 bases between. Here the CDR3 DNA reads TGTGCCAGCAGCTTGGTGTCTACAGCCATCACCGGGGAGCTGTTTTTT. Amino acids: CASSLVSTAITGELFF.

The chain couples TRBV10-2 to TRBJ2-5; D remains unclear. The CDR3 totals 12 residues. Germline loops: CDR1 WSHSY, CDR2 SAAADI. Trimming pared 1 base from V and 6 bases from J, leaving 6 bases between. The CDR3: CASSEYGQTQYF. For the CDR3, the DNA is TGCGCCAGCAGTGAGTACGGCCAGACCCAGTACTTC.

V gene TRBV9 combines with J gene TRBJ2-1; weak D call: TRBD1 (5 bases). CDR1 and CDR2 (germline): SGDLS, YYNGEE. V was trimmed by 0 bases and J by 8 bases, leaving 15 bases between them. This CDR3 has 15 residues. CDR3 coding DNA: TGTGCCAGCAGCGTAGAGCCCCAGGGTCCCCATGAGCAGTTCTTC. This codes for CASSVEPQGPHEQFF.

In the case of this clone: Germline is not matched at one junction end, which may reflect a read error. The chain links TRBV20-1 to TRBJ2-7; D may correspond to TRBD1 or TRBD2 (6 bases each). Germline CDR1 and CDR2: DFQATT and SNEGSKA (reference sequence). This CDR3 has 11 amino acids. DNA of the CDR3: TGCAGTTCTAGGGGGGTAGGCGAGCAGTACTTC. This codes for CSSRGVGEQYF.

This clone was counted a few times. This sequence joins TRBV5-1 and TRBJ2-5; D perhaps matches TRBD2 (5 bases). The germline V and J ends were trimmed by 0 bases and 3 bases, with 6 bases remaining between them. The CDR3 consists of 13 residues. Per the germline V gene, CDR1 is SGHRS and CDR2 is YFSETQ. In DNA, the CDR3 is TGCGCCAGCAGCTTGGACGGGGAAGAGACCCAGTACTTC. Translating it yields CASSLDGEETQYF.

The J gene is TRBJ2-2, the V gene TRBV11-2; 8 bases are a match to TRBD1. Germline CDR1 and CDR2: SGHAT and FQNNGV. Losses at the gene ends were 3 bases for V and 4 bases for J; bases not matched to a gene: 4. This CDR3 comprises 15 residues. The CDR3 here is CASSFVQGGTGELFF. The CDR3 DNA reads TGTGCCAGCAGCTTCGTACAGGGGGGCACCGGGGAGCTGTTTTTT. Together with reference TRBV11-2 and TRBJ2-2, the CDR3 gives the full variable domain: EAGVAQSPRYKIIEKRQSVAFWCNPISGHATLYWYQQILGQGPKLLIQFQNNGVVDDSQLPKDRFSAERLKGVDSTLKIQPAKLEDSAVYLCASSFVQGGTGELFFGEGSRLTVL.

In DNA, the CDR3 is TGTGCCAGCAGCTTAGATTGGGGTGGCTATGGCTACACCTTC. Protein product: CASSLDWGGYGYTF. The chain links TRBV7-2 to TRBJ1-2; D is ambiguous. CDR3 length: 14 amino acids. Deletions cut 1 base from V and 4 bases from J, with 10 bases between. The germline V gene has CDR1 SGHTA and CDR2 FQGNSA.

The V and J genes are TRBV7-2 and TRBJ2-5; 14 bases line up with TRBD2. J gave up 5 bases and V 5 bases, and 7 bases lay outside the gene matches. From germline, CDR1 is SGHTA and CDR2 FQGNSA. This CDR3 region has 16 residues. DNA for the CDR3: TGTGCCAGCAGCCCGGGACTAGCGGGAGTGTGGGAGACCCAGTACTTC. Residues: CASSPGLAGVWETQYF.